The 25 T cell receptor beta chains in this list originate from one sample, sequenced in a study of blood T cell repertoires in COVID-19. Clones were read by immunoSEQ multiplex PCR, and TCRdb kept only the in-frame ones, dropping some. The sample has approximately 100,000 clones, about four fifths seen once. What was sequenced was peripheral blood. These receptors originate from a woman aged 60-75 years with acute or convalescent COVID-19.

This chain joins TRBV11-2 and TRBJ1-3, with 7 bases fitting TRBD1. From germline, CDR1 is SGHAT and CDR2 FQNNGV. The CDR3 totals 12 residues. The trim removed 8 bases at V and 4 bases at J, leaving 2 bases unmatched. In DNA, the CDR3 is TGTGCCAGCGGGACAGACGGAAACACCATATATTTT. This encodes CASGTDGNTIYF.

There are a few counts of this clone. The chain has TRBV30 and TRBJ2-7; D may be TRBD1 (6 bases). Germline V gene data show CDR1 as GTSNPN and CDR2 as SVGIG (reference sequence). The germline V and J ends were trimmed by 3 bases and 5 bases, with 20 bases remaining between them. This CDR3 spans 15 amino acids. In DNA, the CDR3 is TGTGCCTGGAGGCAGACCGGGACACCCTGGAACGAGCAGTACTTC. Its protein product is CAWRQTGTPWNEQYF.

The chain has TRBV28 and TRBJ2-5; the D gene is possibly TRBD2 (5 bases). The CDR3 length is 14 residues. Germline CDR1 reads MDHEN; CDR2 reads SYDVKM. The germline V and J ends were trimmed by 5 bases and 5 bases, with 15 bases remaining between them. The CDR3 sequence: CASSPQLRAETQYF. For the CDR3, the DNA is TGTGCCAGCAGTCCCCAGCTGAGGGCGGAGACCCAGTACTTC.

The gene calls are TRBV14 and TRBJ2-2, with D possibly TRBD1 on 5 matching bases. Trimming left V 0 bases short and J 6 bases short, with 14 bases between. CDR1 is SGHDN and CDR2 is FVKESK in the germline V gene. The CDR3 totals 16 residues. In DNA form, the CDR3 reads TGTGCCAGCAGCCAAGATTGGGGCAGGCTTTCCGGGGAGCTGTTTTTT. Protein sequence: CASSQDWGRLSGELFF.

This chain links TRBV7-9 with TRBJ2-3, with 9 bases lining up with TRBD2. With V trimmed by 5 bases and J by 2 bases, 8 bases remained unmatched. The CDR3 contains 16 residues. Germline CDR1 and CDR2: SEHNR and FQNEAQ (reference sequence). The CDR3 DNA reads TGTGCCAGCAGCCCCGAATTAGCGGGGGTCACAGATACGCAGTATTTT. This sequence encodes CASSPELAGVTDTQYF.

The rearrangement links TRBV4-3 to TRBJ1-6; 7 positions match TRBD1. The CDR3 sequence is 18 residues long. Germline lookup yields CDR1 LGHNA and CDR2 YSLEER. The J segment lost 0 bases and the V segment lost 3 bases, leaving 8 bases of the junction unmatched. The CDR3 loop is CASSQAVRGSSYNSPLHF. The CDR3 DNA is TGCGCCAGCAGCCAGGCCGTCAGGGGGAGCTCCTATAATTCACCCCTCCACTTT.

This clone was detected only a few times. The chain joins TRBV7-9 to TRBJ1-1, with TRBD1 identical over 7 bases. The ends lost 1 base at V and 5 bases at J; junction bases unmatched: 7. The germline V gene has CDR1 SEHNR and CDR2 FQNEAQ (reference sequence). The CDR3 is 15 residues long. In DNA form, the CDR3 reads TGTGCCAGCAGCTTAGTTCAGGGGGAGGTGACTGAAGCTTTCTTT. Its protein product is CASSLVQGEVTEAFF.

The V gene is TRBV10-3, the J gene TRBJ2-3; the match to TRBD2 covers 9 bases. The germline V gene encodes CDR1 ENHRY and CDR2 SYGVKD. V shed 5 bases and J 2 bases; nucleotides not matched to a gene: 11. CDR3 length equals 17 residues. CDR3 DNA: TGTGCCATCAGTCAGACCGTAGCGGGGGCCTCCACAGATACGCAGTATTTT. Translation: CAISQTVAGASTDTQYF.

The chain recombines TRBV5-1 with TRBJ1-1, with D perhaps TRBD1 (6 bases). The CDR3 spans 15 residues. From germline, CDR1 is SGHRS and CDR2 YFSETQ. V was clipped by 2 bases and J by 3 bases, with 14 bases between them. The CDR3: CASSLWGQGDTEAFF. The DNA for the CDR3 is TGCGCCAGCAGCTTATGGGGGCAAGGGGACACTGAAGCTTTCTTT.

The rearrangement joins TRBV10-2 to TRBJ1-2; D is possibly TRBD1 (6 bases). Germline V gene lookup returns CDR1 WSHSY and CDR2 SAAADI. This CDR3 region has 15 residues. V was trimmed by 6 bases and J by 2 bases, leaving 16 bases between them. The CDR3: CASSVGGRGNYGYTF. CDR3 nucleotide sequence: TGCGCCAGCAGCGTGGGGGGGCGCGGGAACTATGGCTACACCTTC.

This clone was seen more than once but under ten times. V usage is TRBV4-2 and J usage is TRBJ2-5, with 8 bases identical to TRBD1. J lost 4 bases, V lost 1 base, and 11 bases had no gene match. Germline V gene sequence: CDR1 LGHNA, CDR2 YNFKEQ. The CDR3 sequence is 17 residues long. Here the CDR3 DNA reads TGTGCCAGCAGCCAAGTCTCCGCCGCAGGGGGCCGAGAGACCCAGTACTTC. This translates into CASSQVSAAGGRETQYF.

The rearrangement links TRBV14 to TRBJ2-1; 11 nucleotides agree with TRBD2. The J segment lost 9 bases and the V segment lost 2 bases, leaving 9 bases of the junction unmatched. The CDR3 contains 16 residues. Germline loops: CDR1 SGHDN, CDR2 FVKESK. CDR3: CASSQLAGGKEGEQFF. The CDR3 nucleotides are TGTGCCAGCAGCCAACTAGCGGGGGGTAAGGAAGGTGAGCAGTTCTTC.

This clone has a single count. The chain employs TRBV7-2 and TRBJ2-5; D is perhaps TRBD2 (5 bases). The CDR3 has 14 residues. With 5 bases removed from V and 7 bases from J, the gap between germline ends came to 17 bases. Germline loops: CDR1 SGHTA, CDR2 FQGNSA. CDR3 region: CASSPAVGMRTQYF. CDR3 nucleotides: TGTGCCAGCAGCCCAGCGGTAGGGATGCGGACCCAGTACTTC.

The genes are TRBV18 and TRBJ1-6; the D is unclear. The CDR3 consists of 11 residues. Germline CDR1 reads KGHSH; CDR2 reads LQKENI. V was trimmed by 6 bases and J by 14 bases, leaving 11 bases between them. The CDR3 sequence: CASSREQTLHF. Here the CDR3 DNA reads TGTGCCAGCTCGAGGGAGCAGACCCTCCACTTT.

The genes are TRBV18 and TRBJ2-7; D not certain. V was shortened by 5 bases and J by 0 bases, with 5 bases between the two germline ends. Germline V gene sequence: CDR1 KGHSH, CDR2 LQKENI. This CDR3 has 12 residues. The CDR3 loop is CASSISSYEQYF. The CDR3 region has the DNA TGTGCCAGCTCAATTAGCTCCTACGAGCAGTACTTC.

The gene calls are TRBV19 and TRBJ1-6, with 7 positions matching TRBD1. Germline V lookup: CDR1 LNHDA, CDR2 SQIVND (reference sequence). This CDR3 comprises 16 residues. The J segment lost 0 bases and the V segment lost 6 bases, leaving 5 bases of the junction unmatched. CDR3 region: CASRETGRSYNSPLHF. DNA of the CDR3: TGTGCCAGTAGAGAGACAGGGCGCTCCTATAATTCACCCCTCCACTTT. The full variable domain, its missing parts supplied by reference TRBV19 and TRBJ1-6, is DGGITQSPKYLFRKEGQNVTLSCEQNLNHDAMYWYRQDPGQGLRLIYYSQIVNDFQKGDIAEGYSVSREKKESFPLTVTSAQKNPTAFYLCASRETGRSYNSPLHFGNGTRLTVT.

This chain connects TRBV18 to TRBJ1-5; no clear D. The V end was cut by 2 bases, the J end by 10 bases, with 27 bases between. The germline V gene has CDR1 KGHSH and CDR2 LQKENI. The CDR3 runs to 18 residues. DNA for the CDR3: TGTGCCAGCTCACCATTTGTCACAGACGTTTCGTCCGCCGGACCCCAGCATTTT. It codes for CASSPFVTDVSSAGPQHF.

This clone was recorded a few times. This rearrangement joins TRBV2 to TRBJ2-7; 10 nucleotides align to TRBD1. The CDR3 contains 14 residues. The V segment lost 8 bases and the J segment 0 bases; nucleotides outside the gene matches: 4. Germline CDR1 and CDR2: SNHLY and FYNNEI. For the CDR3, the DNA is TGTGCCAGCTGGCGGGACAGGGGCTCCTACGAGCAGTACTTC. Translation: CASWRDRGSYEQYF.

The chain has TRBV7-9 and TRBJ2-5; 15 bases align to TRBD2. The CDR3 loop spans 18 amino acids. Looked up from germline, CDR1 is SEHNR and CDR2 is FQNEAQ (reference sequence). J was trimmed by 2 bases and V by 5 bases; bases with no gene match: 9. The CDR3 loop is CASSPLPGLAGGQETQYF. Here the CDR3 DNA reads TGTGCCAGCAGCCCGCTCCCCGGACTAGCGGGGGGGCAAGAGACCCAGTACTTC.

J is TRBJ1-1 and V is TRBV10-2; D remains unclear. Germline loops: CDR1 WSHSY, CDR2 SAAADI. The V gene lost 9 bases and the J gene lost 3 bases, with 5 bases spanning the gap. CDR3 size: 10 residues. This CDR3 reads CARRDTEAFF. The CDR3 DNA sequence: TGCGCCAGGAGGGACACTGAAGCTTTCTTT.

This sequence joins TRBV10-1 and TRBJ1-2; D gene uncertain. Germline values: CDR1 WNHNN, CDR2 SYGVQD (reference sequence). CDR3 length: 14 residues. The ends were cut back, 3 bases at V and 8 bases at J, with 16 bases in the middle. DNA for the CDR3: TGCGCCAGCAGTGACCGGGGATCCGACGGGGGCTACACCTTC. Translated, it gives CASSDRGSDGGYTF.

The CDR3 loop is CASRGTGLNSPLHF. The CDR3 nucleotides are TGCGCCAGCAGGGGGACAGGGCTTAATTCACCCCTCCACTTT. The V gene is TRBV4-3, the J gene TRBJ1-6; 9 bases fit TRBD1. The CDR3 is 14 amino acids. Germline V gene lookup returns CDR1 LGHNA and CDR2 YSLEER. J was trimmed by 6 bases and V by 6 bases; bases with no gene match: 3.

This chain uses TRBV24-1 with TRBJ1-4, with 9 nucleotides matching TRBD1. Looked up from germline, CDR1 is KGHDR and CDR2 is SFDVKD. The V segment lost 4 bases and the J segment 8 bases; nucleotides outside the gene matches: 4. The CDR3 sequence is 14 residues long. The CDR3 DNA sequence: TGTGCCACCAGTGACGCAGGGACAGGGGAAAAACTGTTTTTT. Protein: CATSDAGTGEKLFF.

The gene calls are TRBV27 and TRBJ1-2, with D perhaps matching TRBD1 (5 bases). This CDR3 comprises 13 residues. The V end was cut by 5 bases, the J end by 5 bases, with 12 bases between. Germline CDR1 and CDR2: MNHEY and SMNVEV (reference sequence). This chain's CDR3 is CASSPRGKYGYTF. CDR3 coding DNA: TGTGCCAGCAGTCCGCGGGGGAAGTATGGCTACACCTTC.

The V gene is TRBV7-2, the J gene TRBJ2-7, with 7 bases that match TRBD2. The CDR3 runs to 15 residues. V trimming: 4 bases; J trimming: 6 bases; junction bases outside the gene matches: 12. Per germline, CDR1 SGHTA and CDR2 FQGNSA. The CDR3 loop is CASSSREGRAVEQYF. CDR3 bases: TGTGCCAGCAGCTCGAGGGAGGGTAGGGCGGTCGAGCAGTACTTC.